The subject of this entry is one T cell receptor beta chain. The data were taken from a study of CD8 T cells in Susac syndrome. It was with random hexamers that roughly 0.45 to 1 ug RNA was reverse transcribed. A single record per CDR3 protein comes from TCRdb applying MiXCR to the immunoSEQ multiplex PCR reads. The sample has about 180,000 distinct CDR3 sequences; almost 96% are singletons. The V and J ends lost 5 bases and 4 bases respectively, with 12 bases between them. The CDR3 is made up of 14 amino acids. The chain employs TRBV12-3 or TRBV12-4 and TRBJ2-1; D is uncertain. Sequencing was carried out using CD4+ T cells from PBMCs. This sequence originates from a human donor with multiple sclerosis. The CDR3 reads CASSPMGAYNEQFF. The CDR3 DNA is TGTGCCAGCAGTCCTATGGGCGCTTACAATGAGCAGTTCTTC.